This TCR beta chain was retrieved from a study of Graves' ophthalmopathy and Graves' hyperthyroidism. Study details: Blood was drawn at initial diagnosis, before any treatment. Notes on the study in general: Forecasting of ophthalmopathy progression by the model achieved approximately 70% sensitivity and roughly 72% specificity. Blood was where most expanded thyroid clonotypes above 0.001 frequency also turned up.

For this clonotype: Antigen specificity is unknown.

Beta-chain TCR CDR3 regions were amplified from RNA transcripts. An opening RT-PCR round employed HTBI primers and preceded a second-round multiplex PCR. Via MiXCR, TCRdb re-called the multiplex PCR reads, giving one row per CDR3 protein. The data show 200,000 to 300,000 distinct CDR3 sequences, with around 50% seen just once and around 43% held by the top ten. After removal of 0 bases from V and 6 bases from J, the junction contained 8 bases not matched to a gene. Germline CDR1 and CDR2: MNHNS and SASEGT. CDR3 length: 16 residues. The chain is built from TRBV6-1 and TRBJ1-2; 9 bases fit TRBD1. The sequencing sample was made of peripheral blood. The clonotype originates from an adult man with Graves' ophthalmopathy. CDR3 sequence reads: CASSEAQTGGVDGYTF. The CDR3 DNA sequence: TGTGCCAGCAGTGAAGCGCAAACAGGGGGCGTAGATGGCTACACCTTC.